This T cell receptor (beta chain) emerged from a study of T-cell reconstitution after alpha-beta-depleted transplantation in children. Findings and caveats of the study: There were reportedly several hundred expanded graft clones from which alpha-beta T cells came about two months after transplant.

Turning to this clonotype: The antigen is unknown.

The TCRbeta library was prepared with unique molecular identifiers. MiXCR, run by TCRdb on the PCR reads, gives a single entry per CDR3 protein. Among a few hundred thousand distinct CDR3 sequences listed, more than 20% were seen once. The CDR3 length is 13 residues. The V end lost 0 bases, the J end lost 3 bases, and 7 bases lay between the germline ends. Germline CDR1 and CDR2: SGHRS and YFSETQ. This receptor was obtained from a boy under two years old with Wiskott-Aldrich syndrome, due to receive a stem cell transplant. Sequencing used PBMCs, obtained before TCRalphabeta/CD19-depleted stem cell transplant. The rearrangement links TRBV5-1 to TRBJ2-7; D possibly corresponds to TRBD2 (5 bases). The CDR3 bases are TGCGCCAGCAGCTTGGCACTAGACTACGAGCAGTACTTC. Protein sequence: CASSLALDYEQYF.